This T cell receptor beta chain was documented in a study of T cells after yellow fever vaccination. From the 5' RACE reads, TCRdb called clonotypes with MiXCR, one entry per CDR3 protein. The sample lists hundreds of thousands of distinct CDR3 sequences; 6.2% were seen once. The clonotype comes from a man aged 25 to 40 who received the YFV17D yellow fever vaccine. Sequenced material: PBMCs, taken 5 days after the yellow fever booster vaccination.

Here the CDR3 DNA reads TGTGCCAGTAGCGCCTACAGGGGAGAGTTGGGTGGCTACACCTTC. Its protein product is CASSAYRGELGGYTF. The rearrangement uses TRBV19 and TRBJ1-2; 7 bases map to TRBD1. V dropped 6 bases and J dropped 7; count of bases not matched to a gene: 14. Looked up from germline, CDR1 is LNHDA and CDR2 is SQIVND (reference sequence). This CDR3 has 15 residues.